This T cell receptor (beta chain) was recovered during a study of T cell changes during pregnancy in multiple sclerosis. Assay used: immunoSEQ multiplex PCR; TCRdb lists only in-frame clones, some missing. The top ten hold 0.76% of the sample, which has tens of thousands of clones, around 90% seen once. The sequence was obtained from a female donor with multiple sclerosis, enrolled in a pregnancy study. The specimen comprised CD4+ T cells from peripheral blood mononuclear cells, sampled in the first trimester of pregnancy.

The CDR3 loop is CASSDASGGLTDTQYF. CDR3 in DNA: TGTGCCAGCAGCGACGCTAGCGGGGGCCTCACAGATACGCAGTATTTT. The chain links TRBV9 to TRBJ2-3; 10 positions agree with TRBD2. This CDR3 contains 16 residues. Germline lookup yields CDR1 SGDLS and CDR2 YYNGEE. V dropped 3 bases and J dropped 2; count of bases not matched to a gene: 6.